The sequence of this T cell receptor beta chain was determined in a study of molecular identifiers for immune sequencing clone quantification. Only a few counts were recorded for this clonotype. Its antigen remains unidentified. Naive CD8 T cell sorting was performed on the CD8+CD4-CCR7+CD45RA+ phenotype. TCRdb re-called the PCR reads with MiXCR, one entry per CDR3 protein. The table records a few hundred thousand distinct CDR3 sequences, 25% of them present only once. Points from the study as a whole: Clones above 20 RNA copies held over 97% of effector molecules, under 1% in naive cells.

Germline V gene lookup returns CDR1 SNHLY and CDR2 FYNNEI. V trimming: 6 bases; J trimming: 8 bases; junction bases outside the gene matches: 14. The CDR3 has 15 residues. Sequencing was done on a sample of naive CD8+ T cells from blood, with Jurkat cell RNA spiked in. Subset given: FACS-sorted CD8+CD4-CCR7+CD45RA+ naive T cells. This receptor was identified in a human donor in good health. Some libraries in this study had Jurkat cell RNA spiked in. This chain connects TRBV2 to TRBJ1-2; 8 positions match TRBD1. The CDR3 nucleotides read TGTGCCAGCAGGGAATCTGGGACAGGCGCCCGCGGCTACACCTTC. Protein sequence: CASRESGTGARGYTF.